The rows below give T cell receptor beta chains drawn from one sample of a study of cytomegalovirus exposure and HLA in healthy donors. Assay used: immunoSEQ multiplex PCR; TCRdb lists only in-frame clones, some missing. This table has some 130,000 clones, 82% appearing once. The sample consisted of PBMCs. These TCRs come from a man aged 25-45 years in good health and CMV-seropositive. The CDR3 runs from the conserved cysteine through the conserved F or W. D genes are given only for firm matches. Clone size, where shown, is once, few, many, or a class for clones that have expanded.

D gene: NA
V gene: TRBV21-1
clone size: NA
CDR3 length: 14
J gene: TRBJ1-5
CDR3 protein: CASSKEGGGQPQHF
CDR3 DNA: TGTGCCAGCAGCAAAGAGGGAGGGGGTCAGCCCCAGCATTTT

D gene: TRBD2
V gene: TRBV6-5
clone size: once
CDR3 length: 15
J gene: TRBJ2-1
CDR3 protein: CASSLRSSGRNEQFF
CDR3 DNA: TGTGCCAGCAGCCTACGGTCTAGCGGGAGGAATGAGCAGTTCTTC

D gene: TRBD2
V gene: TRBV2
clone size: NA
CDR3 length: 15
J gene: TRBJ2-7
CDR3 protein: CASSRTSRGSYEQYF
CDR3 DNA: TGTGCCAGCAGTCGGACTAGTAGGGGCTCCTACGAGCAGTACTTC

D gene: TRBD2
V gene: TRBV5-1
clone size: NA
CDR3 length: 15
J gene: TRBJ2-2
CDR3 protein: CASSLRAGETGELFF
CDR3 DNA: TGCGCCAGCAGCTTGAGAGCGGGAGAAACCGGGGAGCTGTTTTTT

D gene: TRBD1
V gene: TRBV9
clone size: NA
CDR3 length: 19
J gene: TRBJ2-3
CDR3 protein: CASSVQRPGQGIVTDTQYF
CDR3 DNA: TGTGCCAGCAGCGTTCAACGCCCGGGACAGGGAATAGTCACAGATACGCAGTATTTT

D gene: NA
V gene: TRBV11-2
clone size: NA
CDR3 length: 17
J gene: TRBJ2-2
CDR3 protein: CASSLDPRTHGPGELFF
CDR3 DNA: TGTGCCAGCAGCTTAGATCCCCGGACTCATGGTCCCGGGGAGCTGTTTTTT

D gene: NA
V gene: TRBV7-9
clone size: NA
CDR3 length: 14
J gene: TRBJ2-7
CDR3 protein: CASSLGAGHHEQYF
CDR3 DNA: TGTGCCAGCAGCTTAGGGGCAGGGCATCACGAGCAGTACTTC

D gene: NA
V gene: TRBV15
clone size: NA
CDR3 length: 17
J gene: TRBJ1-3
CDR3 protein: CATSRDLRGVSGNTIYF
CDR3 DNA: TGTGCCACCAGCAGAGATCTTCGGGGGGTCTCTGGAAACACCATATATTTT

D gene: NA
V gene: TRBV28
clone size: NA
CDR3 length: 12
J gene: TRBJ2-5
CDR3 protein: CASSSIRETQYF
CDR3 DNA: TGTGCCAGCAGTTCGATTCGGGAGACCCAGTACTTC

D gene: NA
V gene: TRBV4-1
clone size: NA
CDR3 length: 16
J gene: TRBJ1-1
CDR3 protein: CASSRQDQLLNTEAFF
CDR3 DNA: TGCGCCAGCAGCCGACAGGACCAGCTATTGAACACTGAAGCTTTCTTT

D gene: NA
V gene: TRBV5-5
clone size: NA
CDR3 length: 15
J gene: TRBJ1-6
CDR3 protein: CASTLGGTPNSPLHF
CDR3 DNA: TGTGCCAGCACCCTAGGTGGGACACCTAATTCACCCCTCCACTTT

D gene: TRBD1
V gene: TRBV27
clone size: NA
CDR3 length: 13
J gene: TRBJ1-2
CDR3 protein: CASSRRDSHLRLF
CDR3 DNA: TGTGCCAGCAGTCGCCGGGACAGCCATCTCCGCCTCTTC

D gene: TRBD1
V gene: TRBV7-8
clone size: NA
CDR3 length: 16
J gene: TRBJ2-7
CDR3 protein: CASSVRGTGSSYEQYF
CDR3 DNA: TGTGCCAGCAGCGTCCGCGGGACAGGGAGCTCCTACGAGCAGTACTTC

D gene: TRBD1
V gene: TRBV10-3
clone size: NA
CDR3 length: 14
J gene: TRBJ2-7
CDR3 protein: CAISAGGSRLEQYF
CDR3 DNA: TGTGCCATCAGTGCAGGGGGATCCCGTCTCGAGCAGTACTTC

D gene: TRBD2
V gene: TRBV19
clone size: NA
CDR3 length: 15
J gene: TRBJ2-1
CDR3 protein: CASSMVLAGLNEQFF
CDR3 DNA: TGTGCCAGTAGTATGGTCCTAGCGGGGCTCAATGAGCAGTTCTTC

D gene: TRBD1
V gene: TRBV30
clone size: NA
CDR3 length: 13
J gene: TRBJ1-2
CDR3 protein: CATFARDRGPNTF
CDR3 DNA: TGTGCGACGTTTGCCCGGGACAGGGGCCCGAACACCTTC

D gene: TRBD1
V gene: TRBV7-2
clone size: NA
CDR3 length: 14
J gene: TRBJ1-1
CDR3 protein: CASTPTQGAAEAFF
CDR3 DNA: TGTGCCAGCACCCCCACCCAGGGGGCGGCCGAAGCTTTCTTT

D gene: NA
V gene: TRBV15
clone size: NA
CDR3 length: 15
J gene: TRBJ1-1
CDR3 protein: CATSRDPTVNTEAFF
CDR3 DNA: TGTGCCACCAGCAGAGATCCGACAGTGAACACTGAAGCTTTCTTT

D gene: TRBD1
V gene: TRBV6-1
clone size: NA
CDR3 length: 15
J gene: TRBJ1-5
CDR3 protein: CASSGDRVGNQPQHF
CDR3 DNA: TGTGCCAGCAGTGGAGACAGGGTTGGCAATCAGCCCCAGCATTTT

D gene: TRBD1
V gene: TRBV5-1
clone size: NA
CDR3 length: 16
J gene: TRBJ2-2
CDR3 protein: CASSRRGQGNTGELFF
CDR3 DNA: TGCGCCAGCAGCCGGAGGGGACAGGGAAACACCGGGGAGCTGTTTTTT

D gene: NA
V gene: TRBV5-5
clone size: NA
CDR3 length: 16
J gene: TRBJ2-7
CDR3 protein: CASSRQWDFYSYEQYF
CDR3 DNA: TGTGCCAGCAGCCGCCAGTGGGACTTCTACTCCTACGAGCAGTACTTC

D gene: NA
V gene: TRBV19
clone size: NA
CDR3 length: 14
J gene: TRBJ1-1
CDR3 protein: CASSMSRQSLEAFF
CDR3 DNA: TGTGCCAGTAGTATGAGCAGACAGTCTCTTGAAGCTTTCTTT

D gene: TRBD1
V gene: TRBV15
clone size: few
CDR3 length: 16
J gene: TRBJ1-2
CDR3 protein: CATSRGTGARGYGYTF
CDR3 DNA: TGTGCCACCAGCAGAGGCACAGGGGCGCGGGGCTATGGCTACACCTTC

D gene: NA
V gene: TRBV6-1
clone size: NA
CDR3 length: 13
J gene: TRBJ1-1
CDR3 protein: CASSTTGNTEAFF
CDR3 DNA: TGTGCCAGCAGTACGACAGGGAACACTGAAGCTTTCTTT

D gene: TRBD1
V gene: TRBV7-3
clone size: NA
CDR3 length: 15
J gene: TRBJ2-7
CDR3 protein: CASSLTRGPTYEQYF
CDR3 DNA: TGTGCCAGCAGCTTAACCAGGGGGCCGACCTACGAGCAGTACTTC

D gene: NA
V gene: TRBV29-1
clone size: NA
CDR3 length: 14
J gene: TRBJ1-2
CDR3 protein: CSVDVQAANYGYTF
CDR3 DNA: TGCAGCGTTGATGTCCAGGCTGCTAACTATGGCTACACCTTC

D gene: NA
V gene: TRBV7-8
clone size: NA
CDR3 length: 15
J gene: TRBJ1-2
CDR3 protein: CASSLDGRLEGSYTF
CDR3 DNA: TGTGCCAGCAGCTTAGACGGTCGACTCGAGGGTAGCTACACCTTC

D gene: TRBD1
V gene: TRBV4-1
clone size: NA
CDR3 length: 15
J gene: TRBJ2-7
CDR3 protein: CASSQTDRGLGEQYF
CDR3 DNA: TGCGCCAGCAGCCAGACGGACAGGGGGCTTGGCGAGCAGTACTTC

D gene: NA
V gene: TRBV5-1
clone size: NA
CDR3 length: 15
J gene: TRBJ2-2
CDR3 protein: CASSLSGENTGELFF
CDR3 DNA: TGCGCCAGCAGCTTGTCAGGGGAGAACACCGGGGAGCTGTTTTTT

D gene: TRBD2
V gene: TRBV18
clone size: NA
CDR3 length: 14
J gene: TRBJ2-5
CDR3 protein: CASSPASGRGTQYF
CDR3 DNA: TGTGCCAGCTCGCCGGCTAGCGGGAGAGGGACCCAGTACTTC

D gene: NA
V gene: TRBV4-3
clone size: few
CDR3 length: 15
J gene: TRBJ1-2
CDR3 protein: CASSQTTGKGDGYTF
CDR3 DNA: TGCGCCAGCAGCCAGACTACAGGGAAGGGGGATGGCTACACCTTC

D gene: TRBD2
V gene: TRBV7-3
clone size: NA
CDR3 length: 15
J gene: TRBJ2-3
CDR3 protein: CASSLTSGRTDTQYF
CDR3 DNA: TGTGCCAGCAGCTTGACTAGCGGGAGAACAGATACGCAGTATTTT

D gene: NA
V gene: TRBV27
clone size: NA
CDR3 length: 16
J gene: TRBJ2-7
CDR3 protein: CASSLSAAGKGYEQYF
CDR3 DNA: TGTGCCAGCAGTTTATCCGCCGCGGGTAAAGGCTACGAGCAGTACTTC

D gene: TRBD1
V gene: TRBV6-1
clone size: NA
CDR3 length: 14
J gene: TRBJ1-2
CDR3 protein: CASRGQGAQDGYTF
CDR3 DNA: TGTGCCAGCAGAGGACAGGGGGCGCAGGATGGCTACACCTTC

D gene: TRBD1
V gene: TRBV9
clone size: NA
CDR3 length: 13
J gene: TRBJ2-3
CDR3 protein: CASSPQGTDTQYF
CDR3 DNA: TGTGCCAGCAGCCCACAGGGGACAGATACGCAGTATTTT

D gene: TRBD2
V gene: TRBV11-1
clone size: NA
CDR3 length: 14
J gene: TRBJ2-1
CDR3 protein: CASSLSREGNEQFF
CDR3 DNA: TGTGCCAGCAGCTTAAGCAGGGAGGGGAATGAGCAGTTCTTC

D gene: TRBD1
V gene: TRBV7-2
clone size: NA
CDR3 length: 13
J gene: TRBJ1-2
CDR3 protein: CASTFQGGYGYTF
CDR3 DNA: TGTGCCAGCACCTTCCAGGGGGGATATGGCTACACCTTC

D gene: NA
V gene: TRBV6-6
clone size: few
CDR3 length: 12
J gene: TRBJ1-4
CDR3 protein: CASSPKNEKLFF
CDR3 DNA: TGTGCCAGCAGCCCTAAAAATGAAAAACTGTTTTTT

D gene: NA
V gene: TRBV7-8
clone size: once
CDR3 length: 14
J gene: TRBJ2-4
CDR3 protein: CASSRRGSKNIQYF
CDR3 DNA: TGTGCCAGCAGCCGCAGGGGTTCGAAAAACATTCAGTACTTC

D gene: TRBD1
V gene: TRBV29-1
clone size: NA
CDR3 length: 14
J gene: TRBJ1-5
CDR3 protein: CSVVTAGGDQPQHF
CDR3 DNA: TGCAGCGTTGTGACGGCAGGGGGAGATCAGCCCCAGCATTTT

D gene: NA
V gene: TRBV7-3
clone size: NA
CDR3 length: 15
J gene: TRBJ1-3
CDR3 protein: CASSFGGQSGNTIYF
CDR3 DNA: TGTGCCAGCAGCTTCGGGGGGCAAAGTGGAAACACCATATATTTT

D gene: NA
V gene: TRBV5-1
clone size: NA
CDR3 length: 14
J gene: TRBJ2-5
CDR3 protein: CASSDGGVGETQYF
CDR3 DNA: TGCGCCAGCAGCGATGGAGGGGTTGGGGAGACCCAGTACTTC

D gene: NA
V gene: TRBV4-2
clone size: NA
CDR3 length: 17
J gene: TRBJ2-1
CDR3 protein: CASSQDWAGINNNEQFF
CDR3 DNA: TGTGCCAGCAGCCAAGATTGGGCGGGGATTAATAACAATGAGCAGTTCTTC

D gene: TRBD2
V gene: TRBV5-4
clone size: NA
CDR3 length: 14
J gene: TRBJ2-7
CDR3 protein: CASSGGLAGSEQYF
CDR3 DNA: TGTGCCAGCAGCGGGGGACTAGCGGGGTCCGAGCAGTACTTC

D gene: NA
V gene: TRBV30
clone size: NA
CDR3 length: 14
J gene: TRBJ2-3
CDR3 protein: CAWTRYPNTDTQYF
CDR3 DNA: TGTGCCTGGACCCGGTACCCTAACACAGATACGCAGTATTTT

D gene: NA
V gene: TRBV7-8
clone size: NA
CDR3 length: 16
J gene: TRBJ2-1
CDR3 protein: CASTPGGLAPDNEQFF
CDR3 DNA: TGTGCCAGCACCCCAGGTGGGCTAGCGCCTGACAATGAGCAGTTCTTC

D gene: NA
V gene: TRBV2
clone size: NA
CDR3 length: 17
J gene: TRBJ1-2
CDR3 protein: CASSLPGTHPRNYGYTF
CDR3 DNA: TGTGCCAGCAGTTTACCCGGGACACACCCAAGAAACTATGGCTACACCTTC